This T cell receptor (beta chain) stems from a study of regulatory T cells in long-lasting Graves disease. Findings and caveats of the study: Among samples with persistent disease, TRBV28, TRBJ1-2 and TRBJ2-5 were favored.

Assembly of TCR beta libraries relied on iRepertoire HTBI primers together with Arm-PCR of CDR3 regions. Each CDR3 protein is one row after TCRdb ran MiXCR on the multiplex PCR reads. The sample contains some 280,000 distinct CDR3 sequences, 22% of which appear only once. Ten or more counts support this clonotype. Its antigen is as yet unknown. This sample's time point: persistent/refractory GD, antithyroid drugs over 5 years with positive TRAb. From PBMCs, RNA was extracted and then used to make the TCR library. The CDR3 is 15 amino acids. In germline, CDR1 is SGDLS, CDR2 YYNGEE. Trimming removed 0 bases at V and 0 bases at J, with 9 bases between.

The sequences come from peripheral blood mononuclear cells (PBMCs), collected when the disease was refractory, from a patient treated with antithyroid drugs. This chain joins TRBV9 and TRBJ1-1; D is possibly TRBD1 (5 bases). The clonotype was recovered from a female donor with Graves disease. CDR3 residues: CASSVGTLVNTEAFF. CDR3 in DNA: TGTGCCAGCAGCGTAGGGACACTCGTGAACACTGAAGCTTTCTTT.